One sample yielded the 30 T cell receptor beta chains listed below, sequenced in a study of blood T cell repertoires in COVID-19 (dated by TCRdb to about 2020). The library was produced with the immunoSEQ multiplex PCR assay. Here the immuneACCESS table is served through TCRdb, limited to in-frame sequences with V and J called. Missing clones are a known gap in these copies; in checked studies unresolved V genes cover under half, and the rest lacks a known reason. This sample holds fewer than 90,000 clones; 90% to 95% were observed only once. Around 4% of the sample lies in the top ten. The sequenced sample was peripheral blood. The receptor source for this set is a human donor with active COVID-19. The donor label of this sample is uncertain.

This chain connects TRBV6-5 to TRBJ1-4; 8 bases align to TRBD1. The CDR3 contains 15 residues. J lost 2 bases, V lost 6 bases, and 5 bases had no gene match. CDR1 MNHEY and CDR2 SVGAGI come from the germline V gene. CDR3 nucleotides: TGTGCCAGCAGGCAGGGGGCTTCGACTAATGAAAAACTGTTTTTT. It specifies CASRQGASTNEKLFF.

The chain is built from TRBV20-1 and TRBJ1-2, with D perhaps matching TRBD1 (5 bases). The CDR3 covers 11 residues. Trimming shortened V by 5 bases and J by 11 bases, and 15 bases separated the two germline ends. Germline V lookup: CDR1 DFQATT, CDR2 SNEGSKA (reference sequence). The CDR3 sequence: CSAHGGPRYTF. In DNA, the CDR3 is TGCAGTGCTCACGGGGGACCGAGATACACCTTC.

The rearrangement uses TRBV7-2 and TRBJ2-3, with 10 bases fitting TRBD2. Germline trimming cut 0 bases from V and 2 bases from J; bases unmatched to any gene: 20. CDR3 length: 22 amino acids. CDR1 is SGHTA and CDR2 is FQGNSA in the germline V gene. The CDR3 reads CASSLAGSGTSVFPGFTDTQYF. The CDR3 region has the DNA TGTGCCAGCAGCTTAGCGGGGTCCGGGACTAGCGTGTTCCCGGGTTTCACAGATACGCAGTATTTT.

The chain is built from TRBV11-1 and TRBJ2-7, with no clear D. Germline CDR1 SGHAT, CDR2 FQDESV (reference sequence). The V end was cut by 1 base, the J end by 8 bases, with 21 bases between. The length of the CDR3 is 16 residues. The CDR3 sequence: CASSLDLTVARIKQYF. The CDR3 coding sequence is TGTGCCAGCAGCTTAGATTTGACGGTGGCTAGGATTAAGCAGTACTTC.

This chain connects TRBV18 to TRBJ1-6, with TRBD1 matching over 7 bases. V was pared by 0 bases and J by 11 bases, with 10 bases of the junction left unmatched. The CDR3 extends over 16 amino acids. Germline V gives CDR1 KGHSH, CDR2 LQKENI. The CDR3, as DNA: TGTGCCAGCTCACCACCTCAGACAGGGCTTCTACCACCCCTCCACTTT. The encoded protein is CASSPPQTGLLPPLHF.

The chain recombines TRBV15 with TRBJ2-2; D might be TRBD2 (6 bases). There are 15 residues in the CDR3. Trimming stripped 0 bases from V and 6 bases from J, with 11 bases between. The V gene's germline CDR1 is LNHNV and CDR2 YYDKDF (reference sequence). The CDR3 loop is CATSREGGGAGELFF. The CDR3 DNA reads TGTGCCACCAGCAGAGAGGGTGGAGGGGCCGGGGAGCTGTTTTTT.

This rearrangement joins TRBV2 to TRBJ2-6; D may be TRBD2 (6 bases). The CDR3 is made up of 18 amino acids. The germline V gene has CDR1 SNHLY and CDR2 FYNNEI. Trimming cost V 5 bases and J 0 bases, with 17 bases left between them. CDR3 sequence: CASSLIGTQISGANVLTF. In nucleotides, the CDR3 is TGTGCCAGCAGTCTCATCGGGACTCAGATCTCTGGGGCCAACGTCCTGACTTTC.

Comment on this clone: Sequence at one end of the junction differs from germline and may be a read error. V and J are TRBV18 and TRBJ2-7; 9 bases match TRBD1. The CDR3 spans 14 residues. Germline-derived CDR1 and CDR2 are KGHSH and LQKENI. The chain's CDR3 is CASSPRQGVYEQYF. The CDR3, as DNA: TGTGCCAGCTCCCCACGACAGGGGGTTTACGAGCAGTACTTC.

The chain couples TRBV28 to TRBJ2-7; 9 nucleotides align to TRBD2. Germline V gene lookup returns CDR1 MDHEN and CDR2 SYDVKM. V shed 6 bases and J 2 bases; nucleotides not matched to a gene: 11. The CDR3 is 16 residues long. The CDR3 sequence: CASSRNDLAGPYEQYF. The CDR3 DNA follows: TGTGCCAGCAGCCGGAACGATCTAGCGGGGCCCTACGAGCAGTACTTC.

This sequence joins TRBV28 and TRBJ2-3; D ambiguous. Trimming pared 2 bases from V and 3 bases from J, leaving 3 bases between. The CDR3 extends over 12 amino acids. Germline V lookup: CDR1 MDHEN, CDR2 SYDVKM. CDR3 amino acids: CASSLQTDTQYF. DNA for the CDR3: TGTGCCAGCAGTTTACAAACAGATACGCAGTATTTT.

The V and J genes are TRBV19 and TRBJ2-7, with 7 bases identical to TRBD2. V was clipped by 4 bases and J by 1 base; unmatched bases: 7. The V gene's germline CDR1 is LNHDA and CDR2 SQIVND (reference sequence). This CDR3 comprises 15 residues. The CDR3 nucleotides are TGTGCCAGTAGTAGCTCTAGCGGCAGGTCCTACGAGCAGTACTTC. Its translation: CASSSSSGRSYEQYF.

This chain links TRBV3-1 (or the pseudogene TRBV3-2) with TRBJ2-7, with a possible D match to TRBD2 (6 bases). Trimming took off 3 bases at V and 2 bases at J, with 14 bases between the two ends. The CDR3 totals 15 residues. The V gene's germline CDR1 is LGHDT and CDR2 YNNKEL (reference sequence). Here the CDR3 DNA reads TGTGCCAGCAGCCAGGGGATAGGGACTCCCTACGAGCAGTACTTC. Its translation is CASSQGIGTPYEQYF.

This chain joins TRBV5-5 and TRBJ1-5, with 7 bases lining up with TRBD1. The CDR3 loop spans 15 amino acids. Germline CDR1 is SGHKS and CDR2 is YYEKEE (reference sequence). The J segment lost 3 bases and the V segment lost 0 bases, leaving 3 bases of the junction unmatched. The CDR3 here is CASSLVGTANQPQHF. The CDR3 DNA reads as TGTGCCAGCAGCTTGGTGGGGACAGCCAATCAGCCCCAGCATTTT.

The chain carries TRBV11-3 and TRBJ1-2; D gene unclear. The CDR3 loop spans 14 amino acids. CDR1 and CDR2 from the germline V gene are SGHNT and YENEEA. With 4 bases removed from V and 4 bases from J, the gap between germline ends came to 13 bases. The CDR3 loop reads CASSSREPLYGYTF. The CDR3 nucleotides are TGTGCCAGCAGCTCTCGGGAACCGCTCTATGGCTACACCTTC.

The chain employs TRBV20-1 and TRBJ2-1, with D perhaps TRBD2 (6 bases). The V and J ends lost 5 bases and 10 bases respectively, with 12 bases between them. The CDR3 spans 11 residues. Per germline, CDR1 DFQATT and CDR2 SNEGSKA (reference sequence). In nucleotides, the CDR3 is TGCAGTGCTTTGGATGCGGGGGAGCAGTTCTTC. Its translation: CSALDAGEQFF.

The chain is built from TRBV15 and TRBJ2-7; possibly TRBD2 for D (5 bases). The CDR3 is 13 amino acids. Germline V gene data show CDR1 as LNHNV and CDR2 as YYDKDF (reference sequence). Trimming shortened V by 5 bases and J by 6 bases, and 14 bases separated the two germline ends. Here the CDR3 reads CATSSRERSEQYF. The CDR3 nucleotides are TGTGCCACCAGCTCACGGGAACGCTCCGAGCAGTACTTC.

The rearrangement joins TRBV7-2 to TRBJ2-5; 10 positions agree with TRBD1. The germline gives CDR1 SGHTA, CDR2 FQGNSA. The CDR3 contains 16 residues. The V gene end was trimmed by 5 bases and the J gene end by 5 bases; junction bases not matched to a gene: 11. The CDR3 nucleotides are TGTGCCAGCAGCGCCCGGGACAGGGGCGGGTGGGAGACCCAGTACTTC. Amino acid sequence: CASSARDRGGWETQYF.

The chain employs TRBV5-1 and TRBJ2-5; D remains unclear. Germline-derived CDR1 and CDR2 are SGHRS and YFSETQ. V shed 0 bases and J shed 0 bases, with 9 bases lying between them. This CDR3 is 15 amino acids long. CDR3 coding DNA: TGCGCCAGCAGCTTGGACAGACCGTACCAAGAGACCCAGTACTTC. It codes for CASSLDRPYQETQYF. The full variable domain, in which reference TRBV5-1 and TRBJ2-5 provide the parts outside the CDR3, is KAGVTQTPRYLIKTRGQQVTLSCSPISGHRSVSWYQQTPGQGLQFLFEYFSETQRNKGNFPGRFSGRQFSNSRSEMNVSTLELGDSALYLCASSLDRPYQETQYFGPGTRLLVL.

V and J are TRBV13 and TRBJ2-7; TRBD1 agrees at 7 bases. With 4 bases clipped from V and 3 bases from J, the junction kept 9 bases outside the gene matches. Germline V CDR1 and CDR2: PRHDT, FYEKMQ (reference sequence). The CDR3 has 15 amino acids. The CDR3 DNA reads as TGTGCCAGCAGCTCACGCCGGGACAGTATCTACGAGCAGTACTTC. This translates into CASSSRRDSIYEQYF.

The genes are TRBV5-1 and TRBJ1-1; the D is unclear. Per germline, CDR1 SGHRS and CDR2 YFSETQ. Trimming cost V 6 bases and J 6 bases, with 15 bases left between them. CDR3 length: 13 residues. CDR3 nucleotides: TGCGCCAGCACCCGCTCTTTGGGCGCTGAAGCTTTCTTT. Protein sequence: CASTRSLGAEAFF.

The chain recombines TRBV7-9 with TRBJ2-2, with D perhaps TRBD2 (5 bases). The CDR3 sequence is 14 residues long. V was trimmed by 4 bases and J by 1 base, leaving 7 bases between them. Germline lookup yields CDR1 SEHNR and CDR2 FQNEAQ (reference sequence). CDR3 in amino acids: CASSSGLNTGELFF. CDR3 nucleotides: TGTGCCAGCAGCTCCGGACTGAACACCGGGGAGCTGTTTTTT.

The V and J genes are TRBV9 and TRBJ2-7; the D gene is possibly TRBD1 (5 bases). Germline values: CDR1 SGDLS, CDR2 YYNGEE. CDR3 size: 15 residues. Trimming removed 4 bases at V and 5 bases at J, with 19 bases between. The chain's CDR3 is CASSQGQGVWHEQYF. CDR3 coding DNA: TGTGCCAGCAGCCAAGGACAAGGAGTCTGGCACGAGCAGTACTTC.

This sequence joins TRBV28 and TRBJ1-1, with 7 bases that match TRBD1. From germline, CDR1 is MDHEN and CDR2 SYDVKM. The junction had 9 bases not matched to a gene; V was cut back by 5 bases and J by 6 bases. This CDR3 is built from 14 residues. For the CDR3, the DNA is TGTGCCAGCAGTCGAGACAGGGTGAGTTCTGAAGCTTTCTTT. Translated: CASSRDRVSSEAFF. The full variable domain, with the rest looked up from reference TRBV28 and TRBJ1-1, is DVKVTQSSRYLVKRTGEKVFLECVQDMDHENMFWYRQDPGLGLRLIYFSYDVKMKEKGDIPEGYSVSREKKERFSLILESASTNQTSMYLCASSRDRVSSEAFFGQGTRLTVV.

CDR3 sequence: CASSPGTGSLYEQYF. The CDR3 bases are TGTGCCAGCTCACCCGGGACAGGGAGCCTCTACGAGCAGTACTTC. J is TRBJ2-7 and V is TRBV18, with 9 nucleotides matching TRBD1. The CDR3 is made up of 15 amino acids. Germline V gene sequence: CDR1 KGHSH, CDR2 LQKENI. V was pared by 3 bases and J by 3 bases, with 6 bases of the junction left unmatched.

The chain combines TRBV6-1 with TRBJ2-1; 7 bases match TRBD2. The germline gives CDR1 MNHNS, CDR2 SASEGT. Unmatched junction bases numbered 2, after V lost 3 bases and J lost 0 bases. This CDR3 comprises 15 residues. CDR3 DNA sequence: TGTGCCAGCAGTGAGACTAGCAACTCCTACAATGAGCAGTTCTTC. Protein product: CASSETSNSYNEQFF.

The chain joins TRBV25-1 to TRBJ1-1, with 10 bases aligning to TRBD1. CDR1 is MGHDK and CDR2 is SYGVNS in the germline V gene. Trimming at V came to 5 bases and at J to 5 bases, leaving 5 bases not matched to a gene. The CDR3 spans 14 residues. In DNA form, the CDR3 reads TGTGCCAGCAGTCCGGACAGGGGGAGTACTGAAGCTTTCTTT. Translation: CASSPDRGSTEAFF.

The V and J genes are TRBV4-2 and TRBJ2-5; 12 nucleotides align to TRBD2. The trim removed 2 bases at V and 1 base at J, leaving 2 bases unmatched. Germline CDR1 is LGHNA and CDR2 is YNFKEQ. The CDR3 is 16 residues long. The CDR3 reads CASSQTGLAGQETQYF. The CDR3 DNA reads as TGTGCCAGCAGCCAAACGGGACTAGCGGGCCAAGAGACCCAGTACTTC.

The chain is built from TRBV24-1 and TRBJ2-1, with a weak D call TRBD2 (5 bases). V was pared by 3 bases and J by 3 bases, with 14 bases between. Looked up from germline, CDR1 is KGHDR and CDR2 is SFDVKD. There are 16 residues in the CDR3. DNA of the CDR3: TGTGCCACCAGTGATGCCACTAGGTTGGGCTACAATGAGCAGTTCTTC. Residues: CATSDATRLGYNEQFF.

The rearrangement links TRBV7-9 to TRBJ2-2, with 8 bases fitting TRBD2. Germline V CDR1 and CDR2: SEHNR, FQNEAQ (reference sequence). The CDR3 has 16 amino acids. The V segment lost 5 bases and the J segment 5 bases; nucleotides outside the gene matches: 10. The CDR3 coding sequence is TGTGCCAGCAGCAGAACGGGACTAGTAGAGACCGGGGAGCTGTTTTTT. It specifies CASSRTGLVETGELFF.

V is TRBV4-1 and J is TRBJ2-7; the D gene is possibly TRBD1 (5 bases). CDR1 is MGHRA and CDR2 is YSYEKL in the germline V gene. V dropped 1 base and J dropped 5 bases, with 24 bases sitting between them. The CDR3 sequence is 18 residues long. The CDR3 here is CASSQGPDPGALGNEQYF. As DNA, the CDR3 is TGCGCCAGCAGCCAAGGACCCGATCCTGGGGCGCTGGGGAACGAGCAGTACTTC.